This T cell receptor beta chain was sequenced in a study of shared clonotypes between healthy human individuals. Replicate PCRs from sorted subsets contained about 200 ng DNA, which is around 30,000 T cell genomes. The assay was immunoSEQ multiplex PCR, and TCRdb's table has in-frame clones only and misses some. Here the sample spans roughly 2.1 million clones, more than 85% being singletons. Points from the study as a whole: Few donors limited the genetic and exposure-history diversity represented. Naive subsets generally had larger estimated richness than memory subsets.

Remarks on this clone: The antigen is undetermined. This sample includes further DNA sequences coding for the same CDR3.

Naive CD8 cells comprised CD45RO-negative, CCR7-positively selected cells, excluding terminally differentiated effector memory CD45RA+ cells. The study drew all its donors from Caucasian adults living in Nashville, Tennessee. The CDR3 extends over 16 amino acids. Germline loops: CDR1 LNHNV, CDR2 YYDKDF (reference sequence). V was clipped by 1 base and J by 0 bases; unmatched bases: 4. Sequencing used naive CD8+ T cells from PBMCs. The rearrangement links TRBV15 to TRBJ1-1; TRBD1 matches at 8 bases. The receptor's source is a man between 18 and 35 years old in good health. Some clones in this sample may be carry-over from other donors' samples. CDR3: CATSRGQGAMNTEAFF. DNA of the CDR3: TGTGCCACCAGCAGAGGGCAGGGGGCCATGAACACTGAAGCTTTCTTT.